This is a list of T cell receptor beta chains from one sample in a study of T cell changes during pregnancy in multiple sclerosis. The repertoire was sequenced with immunoSEQ multiplex PCR; TCRdb's copy has only in-frame clones and lacks some. Among around 120,000 clones, approximately 93% were seen once, and the ten largest hold 3% to 3.5%. This sample comprised peripheral blood, obtained after pregnancy. The receptors here all came from a female donor with multiple sclerosis, enrolled in a pregnancy study. The CDR3 runs from the conserved cysteine through the conserved F or W.

>TRBV6-1|TRBJ1-3
CASRATGSGNTIYF
>TRBV15|TRBJ2-3
CATSSTGTSGPTDTQYF
>TRBV6-4|TRBJ1-6
CASSEGPNSPLHF
>TRBV7-3|TRBJ2-4
CASSPGGGAKNIQYF
>TRBV10-3|TRBJ1-1
CAISDGGSPVSEAFF
>TRBV7-6|TRBJ1-1
CASSLSGETEAFF
>TRBV18|TRBJ1-6
CASSPEQKNSPLHF
>TRBV2|TRBJ2-7
CASSLRDKRSYEQYF
>TRBV7-2|TRBJ2-5
CASSLGAYSGGADF
>TRBV13|TRBJ2-7
CASSLSVVDGDEQYF
>TRBV5-4|TRBJ2-1
CASSFSVYNEQFF
>TRBV6-5|TRBJ1-5
CASNTRQGTDQPQHF
>TRBV15|TRBJ1-4
CATSPGGSEKLFF
>TRBV7-6|TRBJ1-1
CASSLKGGDREAFF
>TRBV11-2|TRBJ2-3
CASSLLQAGGGDTQYF
>TRBV5-1|TRBJ2-2
CASSLALALDTGELFF
>TRBV9|TRBJ1-1
CASSEWGGTEAFF
>TRBV11-3|TRBJ2-2
CASTLTGSNTGELFF
>TRBV6-5|TRBJ2-2
CASRSAGGGTGELFF
>TRBV5-1|TRBJ1-6
CASSSEPGGSPLHF
>TRBV4-1|TRBJ1-5
CASSKSLESDQPQHF
>TRBV4-1|TRBJ2-5
CASSQFTGTSGQETQYF
>TRBV5-4|TRBJ2-5
CASSLQLPQETQYF
>TRBV13|TRBJ2-1
CASSLFSDNEQFF
>TRBV12-5|TRBJ1-5
CASAPPPQSGTGGHQPQHF
>TRBV18|TRBJ2-2
CASSRGLQNTGELFF
>TRBV5-1|TRBJ2-1
CASSLAAGGPNEQFF
>TRBV5-6|TRBJ2-7
CASSLGRDSYEQYF
>TRBV7-6|TRBJ2-3
CASSFSGGRTDTQYF
>TRBV2|TRBJ2-5
CASLPTETRETQYF
>TRBV2|TRBJ2-3
CASSEEGAQTDTQYF
>TRBV20-1|TRBJ1-2
CSAPPLGYTF
>TRBV5-1|TRBJ2-2
CASSLRTGHSGELFF
>TRBV7-2|TRBJ1-3
CASSQGTDSGNTIYF
>TRBV9|TRBJ2-7
CASSRGTGIAYEQYF
>TRBV19|TRBJ1-2
CASNRGQGAYGYTF
>TRBV5-1|TRBJ2-3
CASSFQGQGALDTQYF
>TRBV9|TRBJ1-1
CASSVEAGIGNTEAFF
>TRBV10-1|TRBJ1-3
CASSESDTGDTIYF
>TRBV5-1|TRBJ2-7
CASSSGQGPYEQYF
>TRBV6-6|TRBJ1-2
CASSYGEGGAYGYTF
>TRBV28|TRBJ2-3
CATYMTGVMTDTQYF
>TRBV2|TRBJ1-2
CASRDRETVYYGYTF
>TRBV5-1|TRBJ2-1
CASSLSRGVYNEQFF
>TRBV23-1|TRBJ1-5
CASSQVREDNQPQHF
>TRBV13|TRBJ2-5
CASSSTGSGRETQYF
>TRBV7-8|TRBJ1-6
CASSLAPATGGYSPLHF
>TRBV9|TRBJ2-2
CASSFRGGPNTGELFF
>TRBV7-9|TRBJ1-4
CASSSSGANEKLFF
>TRBV5-5|TRBJ2-7
CASSFGRKSYEQYF
>TRBV7-6|TRBJ1-1
CASSLGAWGGGNTEAFF